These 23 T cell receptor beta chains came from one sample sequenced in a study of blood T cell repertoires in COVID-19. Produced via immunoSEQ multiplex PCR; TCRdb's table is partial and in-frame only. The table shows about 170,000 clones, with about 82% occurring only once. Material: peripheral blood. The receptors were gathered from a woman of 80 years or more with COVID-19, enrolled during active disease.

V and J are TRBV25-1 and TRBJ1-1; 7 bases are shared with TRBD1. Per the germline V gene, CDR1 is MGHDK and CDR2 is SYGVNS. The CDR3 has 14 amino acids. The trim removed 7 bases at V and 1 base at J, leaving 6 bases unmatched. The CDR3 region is CASTQTGWNTEAFF. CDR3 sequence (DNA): TGTGCCAGCACCCAGACAGGGTGGAACACTGAAGCTTTCTTT.

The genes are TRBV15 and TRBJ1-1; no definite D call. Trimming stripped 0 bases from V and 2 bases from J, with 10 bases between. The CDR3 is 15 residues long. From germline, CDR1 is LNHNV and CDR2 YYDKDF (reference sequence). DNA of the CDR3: TGTGCCACCAGCAGAGAGGGAGACTTCAACACTGAAGCTTTCTTT. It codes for CATSREGDFNTEAFF.

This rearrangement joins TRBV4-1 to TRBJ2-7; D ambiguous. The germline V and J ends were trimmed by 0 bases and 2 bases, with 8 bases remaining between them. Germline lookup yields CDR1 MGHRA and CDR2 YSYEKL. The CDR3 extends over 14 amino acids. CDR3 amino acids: CASSQEAQTYEQYF. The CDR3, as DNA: TGCGCCAGCAGCCAAGAGGCACAGACCTACGAGCAGTACTTC.

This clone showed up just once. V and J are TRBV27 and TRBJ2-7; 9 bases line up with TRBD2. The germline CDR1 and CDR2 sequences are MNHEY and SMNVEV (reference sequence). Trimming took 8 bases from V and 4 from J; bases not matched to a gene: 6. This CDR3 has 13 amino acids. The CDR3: CASGGGVGYEQYF. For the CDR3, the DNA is TGTGCCAGCGGCGGGGGGGTGGGGTACGAGCAGTACTTC.

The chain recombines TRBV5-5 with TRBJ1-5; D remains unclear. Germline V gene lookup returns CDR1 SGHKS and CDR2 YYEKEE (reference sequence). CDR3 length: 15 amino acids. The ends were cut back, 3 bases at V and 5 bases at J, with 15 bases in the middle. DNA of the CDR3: TGTGCCAGCAGCTCCTTGGTCGGAGGGCATCAGCCCCAGCATTTT. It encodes CASSSLVGGHQPQHF.

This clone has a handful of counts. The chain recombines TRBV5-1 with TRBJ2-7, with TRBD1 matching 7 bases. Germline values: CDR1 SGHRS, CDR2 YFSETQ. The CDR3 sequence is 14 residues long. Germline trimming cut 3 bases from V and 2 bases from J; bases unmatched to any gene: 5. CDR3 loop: CASSSGTATYEQYF. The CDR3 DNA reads TGCGCCAGCAGCTCCGGGACAGCGACCTACGAGCAGTACTTC.

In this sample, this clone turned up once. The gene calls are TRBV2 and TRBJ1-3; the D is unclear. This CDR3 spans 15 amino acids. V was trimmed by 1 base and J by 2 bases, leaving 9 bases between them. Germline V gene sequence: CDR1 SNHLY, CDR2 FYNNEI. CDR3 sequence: CASSEDPVAGNTIYF. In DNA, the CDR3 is TGTGCCAGCAGTGAAGACCCGGTGGCTGGAAACACCATATATTTT.

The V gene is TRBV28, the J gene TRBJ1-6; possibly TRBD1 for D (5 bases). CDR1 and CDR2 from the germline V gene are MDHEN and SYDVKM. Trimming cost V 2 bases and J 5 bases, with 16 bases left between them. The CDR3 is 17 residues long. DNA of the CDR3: TGTGCCAGCAGTTTAGGTCCGGGGGTTACGCATAATTCACCCCTCCACTTT. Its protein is CASSLGPGVTHNSPLHF.

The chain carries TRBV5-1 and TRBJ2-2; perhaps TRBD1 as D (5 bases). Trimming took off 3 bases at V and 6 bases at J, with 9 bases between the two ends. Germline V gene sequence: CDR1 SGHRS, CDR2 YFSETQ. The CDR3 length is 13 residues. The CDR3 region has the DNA TGCGCCAGCAGCTCCCAAGGGGCCGGGGAGCTGTTTTTT. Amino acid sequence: CASSSQGAGELFF. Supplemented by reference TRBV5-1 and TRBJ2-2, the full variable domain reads KAGVTQTPRYLIKTRGQQVTLSCSPISGHRSVSWYQQTPGQGLQFLFEYFSETQRNKGNFPGRFSGRQFSNSRSEMNVSTLELGDSALYLCASSSQGAGELFFGEGSRLTVL.

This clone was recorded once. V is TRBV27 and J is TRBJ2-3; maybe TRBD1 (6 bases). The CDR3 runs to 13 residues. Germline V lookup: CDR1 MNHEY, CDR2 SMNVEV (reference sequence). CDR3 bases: TGTGCTCAACAGGGAACCGGGACAGATACGCAGTATTTT. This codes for CAQQGTGTDTQYF.

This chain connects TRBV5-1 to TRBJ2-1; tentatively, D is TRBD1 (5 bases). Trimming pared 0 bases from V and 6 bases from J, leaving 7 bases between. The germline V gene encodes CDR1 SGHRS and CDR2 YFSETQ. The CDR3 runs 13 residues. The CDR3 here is CASSLGQINEQFF. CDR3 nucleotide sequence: TGCGCCAGCAGCTTGGGACAGATCAATGAGCAGTTCTTC. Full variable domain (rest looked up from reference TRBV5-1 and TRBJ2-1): KAGVTQTPRYLIKTRGQQVTLSCSPISGHRSVSWYQQTPGQGLQFLFEYFSETQRNKGNFPGRFSGRQFSNSRSEMNVSTLELGDSALYLCASSLGQINEQFFGPGTRLTVL.

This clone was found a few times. This CDR3 reads CASSLYSGSGTDTQYF. The CDR3 coding sequence is TGTGCCAGCAGCCTTTATAGCGGGAGCGGCACAGATACGCAGTATTTT. The chain is built from TRBV3-1 (or the pseudogene TRBV3-2) and TRBJ2-3, with 9 bases identical to TRBD2. J gave up 1 base and V 4 bases, and 6 bases lay outside the gene matches. Per germline, CDR1 LGHDT and CDR2 YNNKEL (reference sequence). The CDR3 consists of 16 residues.

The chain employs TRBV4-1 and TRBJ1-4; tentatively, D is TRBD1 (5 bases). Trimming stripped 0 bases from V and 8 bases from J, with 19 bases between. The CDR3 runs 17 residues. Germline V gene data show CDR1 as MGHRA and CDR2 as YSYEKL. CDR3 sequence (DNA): TGCGCCAGCAGCCAAGATCTGATTAGCAGGGTTTGGGAAAAACTGTTTTTT. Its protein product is CASSQDLISRVWEKLFF.

The CDR3 is CASSYDGGPYEQYF. The CDR3 region has the DNA TGCGCCAGCAGCTACGACGGGGGGCCCTACGAGCAGTACTTC. The V call is TRBV5-1, the J call TRBJ2-7, with D possibly being TRBD2 (7 bases). V gave up 3 bases and J gave up 2 bases, with 12 bases separating them. The CDR3 runs 14 residues. Germline V gene lookup returns CDR1 SGHRS and CDR2 YFSETQ.

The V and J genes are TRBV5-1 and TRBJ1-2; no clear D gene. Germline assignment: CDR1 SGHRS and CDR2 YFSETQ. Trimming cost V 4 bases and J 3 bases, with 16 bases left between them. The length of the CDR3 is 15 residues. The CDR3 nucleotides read TGCGCCAGCAGCCCGCTCGGGAGGCTCGACTATGGCTACACCTTC. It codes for CASSPLGRLDYGYTF.

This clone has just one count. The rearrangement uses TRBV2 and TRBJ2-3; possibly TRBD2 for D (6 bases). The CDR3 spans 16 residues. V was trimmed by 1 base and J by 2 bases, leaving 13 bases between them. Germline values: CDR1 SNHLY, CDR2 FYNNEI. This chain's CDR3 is CASSEEALATTDTQYF. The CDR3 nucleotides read TGTGCCAGCAGTGAAGAAGCACTAGCCACCACAGATACGCAGTATTTT.

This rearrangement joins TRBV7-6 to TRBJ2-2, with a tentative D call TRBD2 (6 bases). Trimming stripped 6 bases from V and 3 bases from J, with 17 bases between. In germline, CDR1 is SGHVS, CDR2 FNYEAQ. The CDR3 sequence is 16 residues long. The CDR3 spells CASRPRPGGDTGELFF. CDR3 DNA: TGTGCCAGCAGACCCCGCCCCGGGGGAGACACCGGGGAGCTGTTTTTT.

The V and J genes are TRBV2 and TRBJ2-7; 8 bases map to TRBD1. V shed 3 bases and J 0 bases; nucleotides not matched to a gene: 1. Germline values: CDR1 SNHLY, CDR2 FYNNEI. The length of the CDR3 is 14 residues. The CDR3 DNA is TGTGCCAGCAGTGACCAGGGGGCCTCCTACGAGCAGTACTTC. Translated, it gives CASSDQGASYEQYF.

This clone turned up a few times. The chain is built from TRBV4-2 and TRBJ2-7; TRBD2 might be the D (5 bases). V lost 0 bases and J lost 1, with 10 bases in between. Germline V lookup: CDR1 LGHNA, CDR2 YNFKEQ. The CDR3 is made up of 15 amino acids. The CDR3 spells CASSQDIPGSYEQYF. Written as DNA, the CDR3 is TGTGCCAGCAGCCAAGATATCCCGGGGTCCTACGAGCAGTACTTC.

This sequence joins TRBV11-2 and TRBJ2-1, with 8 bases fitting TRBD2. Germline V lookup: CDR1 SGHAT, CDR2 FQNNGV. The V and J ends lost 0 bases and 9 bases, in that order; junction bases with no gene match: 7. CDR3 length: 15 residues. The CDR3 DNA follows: TGTGCCAGCAGCTTAGAGGCGGGAGGAAGGGGTGAGCAGTTCTTC. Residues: CASSLEAGGRGEQFF.

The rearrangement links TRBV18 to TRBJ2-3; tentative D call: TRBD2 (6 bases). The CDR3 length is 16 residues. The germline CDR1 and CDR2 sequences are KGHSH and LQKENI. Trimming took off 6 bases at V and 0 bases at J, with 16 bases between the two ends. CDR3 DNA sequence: TGTGCCAGCTCCCCCCGGGTGGAGGGAAGCACAGATACGCAGTATTTT. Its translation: CASSPRVEGSTDTQYF. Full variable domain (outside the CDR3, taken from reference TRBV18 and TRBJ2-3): NAGVMQNPRHLVRRRGQEARLRCSPMKGHSHVYWYRQLPEEGLKFMVYLQKENIIDESGMPKERFSAEFPKEGPSILRIQQVVRGDSAAYFCASSPRVEGSTDTQYFGPGTRLTVL.

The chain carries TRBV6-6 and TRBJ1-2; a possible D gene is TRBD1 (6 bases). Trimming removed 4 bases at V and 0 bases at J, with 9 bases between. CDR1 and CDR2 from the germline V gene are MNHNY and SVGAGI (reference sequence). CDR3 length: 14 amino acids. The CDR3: CASSSAGANYGYTF. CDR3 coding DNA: TGTGCCAGCAGTTCCGCAGGGGCTAACTATGGCTACACCTTC.

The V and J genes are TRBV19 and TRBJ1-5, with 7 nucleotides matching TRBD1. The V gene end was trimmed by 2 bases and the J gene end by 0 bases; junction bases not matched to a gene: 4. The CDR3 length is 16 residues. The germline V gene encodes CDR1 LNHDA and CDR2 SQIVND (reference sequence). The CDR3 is CASSIRTGHSNQPQHF. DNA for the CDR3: TGTGCCAGTAGTATAAGGACAGGTCATAGCAATCAGCCCCAGCATTTT.